This T cell receptor beta chain was identified in a study of OX40 agonist ivuxolimab in advanced cancers. The V and J ends lost 5 bases and 2 bases, in that order; junction bases with no gene match: 3. The CDR3 is 16 residues long. Germline lookup yields CDR1 PRHDT and CDR2 FYEKMQ (reference sequence). Measured with immunoSEQ multiplex PCR; TCRdb has only the in-frame clones, and not every one. The sample has some 50,000 clones, about 88% seen once. This specimen was CD4+ or CD8+ T cells sorted from blood, taken in a trial of the OX40 agonist ivuxolimab. The genes are TRBV13 and TRBJ2-2, with 12 bases fitting TRBD2. This TCR was recovered from an adult with an advanced solid tumor such as melanoma, head and neck, liver or kidney cancer. This CDR3 reads CASSRGLAGNTGELFF. As DNA, the CDR3 is TGTGCCAGCAGCCGAGGACTAGCGGGAAACACCGGGGAGCTGTTTTTT.